One sample yielded the 32 T cell receptor beta chains listed below, sequenced in a study of cytomegalovirus exposure and HLA in healthy donors. 60 Vbeta and 13 Jbeta primers were used in PCR. Using immunoSEQ multiplex PCR, the repertoire was profiled, and TCRdb retains in-frame clones only, with some absent. The sample holds under 150,000 clones; 82% are singletons and the top ten take 2% to 3%. Sequencing was performed on PBMCs. These receptors were taken from a male donor in good health and CMV-seronegative.

The gene calls are TRBV19 and TRBJ1-4, with D possibly TRBD1 on 5 matching bases. The germline V gene has CDR1 LNHDA and CDR2 SQIVND (reference sequence). Trimming stripped 6 bases from V and 4 bases from J, with 12 bases between. The CDR3 length is 14 residues. CDR3: CASSHDSFNEKLFF. The CDR3 nucleotides are TGTGCCAGTAGCCACGACAGTTTTAATGAAAAACTGTTTTTT.

This clone was counted a single time. V gene TRBV4-3 combines with J gene TRBJ2-3, with a weak D call TRBD2 (6 bases). The CDR3 extends over 15 amino acids. Germline assignment: CDR1 LGHNA and CDR2 YSLEER. Trimming pared 4 bases from V and 3 bases from J, leaving 14 bases between. For the CDR3, the DNA is TGCGCCAGCAGCCCTCTCGGAGGGGCGACAGATACGCAGTATTTT. This encodes CASSPLGGATDTQYF.

V is TRBV5-6 and J is TRBJ1-3; D gene ambiguous. V was pared by 4 bases and J by 1 base, with 15 bases between. Germline V gene sequence: CDR1 SGHDT, CDR2 YYEEEE. This CDR3 is built from 16 residues. CDR3 coding DNA: TGTGCCAGCAGCCAGTGGTGGCCGGGATCTGGAAACACCATATATTTT. Encoded protein: CASSQWWPGSGNTIYF.

This clone appeared once. The rearrangement links TRBV2 to TRBJ1-2, with D possibly matching TRBD1 (6 bases). This CDR3 contains 11 residues. The germline V gene encodes CDR1 SNHLY and CDR2 FYNNEI. The germline V and J ends were trimmed by 10 bases and 7 bases, with 13 bases remaining between them. CDR3 coding DNA: TGTGCCATTAAGAGGGGGAGTGGCTACACCTTC. Translation gives CAIKRGSGYTF.

The gene calls are TRBV7-2 and TRBJ2-1; possible D gene TRBD2, 6 bases. The V end was cut by 2 bases, the J end by 6 bases, with 17 bases between. CDR1 and CDR2 (germline): SGHTA, FQGNSA. This CDR3 comprises 16 residues. The CDR3: CASSLWATSAFNEQFF. DNA of the CDR3: TGTGCCAGCAGCTTATGGGCGACTAGTGCTTTCAATGAGCAGTTCTTC.

The chain combines TRBV27 with TRBJ1-1, with D possibly TRBD1 on 5 matching bases. Trimming cost V 6 bases and J 8 bases, with 10 bases left between them. Germline V lookup: CDR1 MNHEY, CDR2 SMNVEV (reference sequence). The CDR3 spans 11 residues. In DNA form, the CDR3 reads TGTGCCAGCAGCCTTGGGGGGGAAGCTTTCTTT. This codes for CASSLGGEAFF.

The chain employs TRBV7-2 and TRBJ2-7, with TRBD2 identical over 8 bases. Germline CDR1 and CDR2: SGHTA and FQGNSA. The J segment lost 5 bases and the V segment lost 1 base, leaving 10 bases of the junction unmatched. There are 16 residues in the CDR3. CDR3 in amino acids: CASSLVYSGGRNEQYF. CDR3 in DNA: TGTGCCAGCAGCTTAGTATACAGCGGGGGCAGGAACGAGCAGTACTTC.

The chain employs TRBV11-2 and TRBJ2-3; 7 bases align to TRBD2. Germline V gene lookup returns CDR1 SGHAT and CDR2 FQNNGV. Trimming took 4 bases from V and 2 from J; bases not matched to a gene: 9. The CDR3 spans 16 residues. The DNA of the CDR3 is TGTGCCAGCAGCTACTTAGCGGGTTATTTCACAGATACGCAGTATTTT. The encoded protein is CASSYLAGYFTDTQYF.

This clone was detected once. Germline and junction disagree at one end, which may indicate a read error. V usage is TRBV11-1 and J usage is TRBJ2-7; no reliable D call. This CDR3 spans 14 amino acids. Per germline, CDR1 SGHAT and CDR2 FQDESV (reference sequence). The CDR3 region is CVSSPRLLSYEQYF. The CDR3 DNA reads as TGTGTCAGCAGCCCACGACTGTTATCCTACGAGCAGTACTTC.

The chain has TRBV28 and TRBJ2-1; 8 positions match TRBD2. CDR1 is MDHEN and CDR2 is SYDVKM in the germline V gene. CDR3 length equals 13 residues. V was pared by 7 bases and J by 9 bases, with 8 bases of the junction left unmatched. The CDR3 sequence is CASTGGAPSEQFF. The CDR3 region has the DNA TGTGCCAGCACCGGGGGGGCCCCGAGTGAGCAGTTCTTC. The whole variable domain, remainder taken from reference TRBV28 and TRBJ2-1, is DVKVTQSSRYLVKRTGEKVFLECVQDMDHENMFWYRQDPGLGLRLIYFSYDVKMKEKGDIPEGYSVSREKKERFSLILESASTNQTSMYLCASTGGAPSEQFFGPGTRLTVL.

The chain couples TRBV13 to TRBJ2-7; 8 bases are a match to TRBD2. CDR3 length: 14 residues. With V trimmed by 6 bases and J by 4 bases, 8 bases remained unmatched. The germline V gene has CDR1 PRHDT and CDR2 FYEKMQ (reference sequence). The CDR3 nucleotides read TGTGCCAGCAGTCAGCGGGAGATCGTATACGAGCAGTACTTC. Translated, it gives CASSQREIVYEQYF.

The chain couples TRBV21-1 to TRBJ2-1; the table's D gene call, TRBD2, was not cross checked with the DNA. TRBV21-1 is designated a pseudogene. There are 17 residues in the CDR3. CDR3: CASSIPFRTRVYNEQFF. Written as DNA, the CDR3 is TGTGCCAGCAGCATCCCTTTTAGGACTAGAGTTTACAATGAGCAGTTCTTC.

This rearrangement joins TRBV18 to TRBJ2-1, with TRBD1 identical over 9 bases. Germline values: CDR1 KGHSH, CDR2 LQKENI. V lost 6 bases, J lost 6 bases, and 6 bases stayed unmatched. The CDR3 runs 14 residues. The CDR3 protein is CASSPGQGGNEQFF. CDR3 in DNA: TGTGCCAGCTCTCCGGGACAGGGTGGCAATGAGCAGTTCTTC.

This clone has only one observation. Compared with germline, one end of the junction differs, possibly owing to a read error. This sample includes further DNA sequences coding for the same CDR3. This rearrangement joins TRBV28 to TRBJ2-1; 9 nucleotides align to TRBD2. The CDR3 loop spans 17 amino acids. Looked up from germline, CDR1 is MDHEN and CDR2 is SYDVKM. CDR3 region: CASSYPLAGAYHNEQFF. CDR3 sequence (DNA): TGTGCCAGCAGTTACCCGTTAGCGGGAGCGTACCACAATGAGCAATTCTTC. Using reference TRBV28 and TRBJ2-1 for the parts outside the CDR3, the full variable domain is DVKVTQSSRYLVKRTGEKVFLECVQDMDHENMFWYRQDPGLGLRLIYFSYDVKMKEKGDIPEGYSVSREKKERFSLILESASTNQTSMYLCASSYPLAGAYHNEQFFGPGTRLTVL.

The chain joins TRBV5-4 to TRBJ2-5; D remains unclear. CDR3 size: 11 residues. The germline gives CDR1 SGHNT, CDR2 YYREEE (reference sequence). Deletions cut 1 base from V and 7 bases from J, with 5 bases between. The CDR3 bases are TGTGCCAGCAGCTTGCTCGGGACCCAGTACTTC. It is translated as CASSLLGTQYF.

This chain uses TRBV2 with TRBJ1-5; a possible D gene is TRBD1 (5 bases). CDR3 length equals 13 residues. Trimming cost V 6 bases and J 4 bases, with 10 bases left between them. The germline CDR1 and CDR2 sequences are SNHLY and FYNNEI. In nucleotides, the CDR3 is TGTGCCAGCAGGCAGGGTATGAATCAGCCCCAGCATTTT. Translated: CASRQGMNQPQHF.

The CDR3 sequence: CASSLSGPREQYF. In DNA form, the CDR3 reads TGTGCCAGCAGTTTATCGGGGCCCCGGGAGCAGTACTTC. This rearrangement joins TRBV27 to TRBJ2-7; TRBD1 is a possible D gene (5 bases). The V end lost 0 bases, the J end lost 7 bases, and 10 bases lay between the germline ends. Looked up from germline, CDR1 is MNHEY and CDR2 is SMNVEV (reference sequence). The CDR3 totals 13 residues.

This rearrangement joins TRBV5-4 to TRBJ2-1, with 7 bases matching TRBD2. This CDR3 is 13 amino acids long. CDR1 SGHNT and CDR2 YYREEE come from the germline V gene (reference sequence). J gave up 4 bases and V 5 bases, and 3 bases lay outside the gene matches. Here the CDR3 reads CASSGGGYNEQFF. CDR3 bases: TGTGCCAGCAGTGGGGGGGGGTACAATGAGCAGTTCTTC. Combining the CDR3 with reference TRBV5-4 and TRBJ2-1 gives the whole variable domain ETGVTQSPTHLIKTRGQQVTLRCSSQSGHNTVSWYQQALGQGPQFIFQYYREEENGRGNFPPRFSGLQFPNYSSELNVNALELDDSALYLCASSGGGYNEQFFGPGTRLTVL.

This chain joins TRBV7-9 and TRBJ2-1; 8 bases align to TRBD2. After removal of 2 bases from V and 2 bases from J, the junction contained 5 bases not matched to a gene. This CDR3 has 16 amino acids. Germline CDR1 reads SEHNR; CDR2 reads FQNEAQ (reference sequence). The CDR3: CASSLFGGGTYNEQFF. The CDR3 DNA reads as TGTGCCAGCAGCTTATTCGGGGGGGGTACCTACAATGAGCAGTTCTTC.

The chain uses TRBV5-1 and TRBJ2-7; D may be TRBD2 (6 bases). The V gene's germline CDR1 is SGHRS and CDR2 YFSETQ. The CDR3 is 14 amino acids. V was trimmed by 0 bases and J by 3 bases, leaving 10 bases between them. The CDR3 coding sequence is TGCGCCAGCAGCTTGGTAGTGGGAGGCTACGAGCAGTACTTC. It codes for CASSLVVGGYEQYF.

The chain recombines TRBV11-3 with TRBJ2-1; possibly TRBD1 for D (5 bases). V dropped 3 bases and J dropped 3 bases, with 9 bases sitting between them. The germline V gene has CDR1 SGHNT and CDR2 YENEEA. The CDR3 sequence is 14 residues long. CDR3 in amino acids: CASSFQGGYNEQFF. CDR3 DNA sequence: TGTGCCAGCAGCTTCCAGGGCGGCTACAATGAGCAGTTCTTC.

The chain couples TRBV30 to TRBJ2-1; the D gene is possibly TRBD1 (5 bases). The CDR3 has 15 amino acids. The V end lost 7 bases, the J end lost 6 bases, and 22 bases lay between the germline ends. Germline values: CDR1 GTSNPN, CDR2 SVGIG (reference sequence). The CDR3 region is CALTGLGKGINEQFF. Here the CDR3 DNA reads TGTGCCTTAACAGGTTTAGGAAAAGGTATCAATGAGCAGTTCTTC.

This clone was found once. This chain joins TRBV6-5 and TRBJ1-1; D ambiguous. The CDR3 spans 12 residues. Between the trimmed V and J ends, which lost 0 bases and 6 bases, there was a span of 5 bases. The germline gives CDR1 MNHEY, CDR2 SVGAGI. CDR3 amino acids: CASSYSGAEAFF. The CDR3 DNA reads TGTGCCAGCAGTTACTCGGGAGCTGAAGCTTTCTTT.

V is TRBV4-2 and J is TRBJ1-1, with 7 nucleotides matching TRBD1. Trimming cost V 1 base and J 7 bases; bases outside gene matches: 9. This CDR3 is built from 15 residues. Germline-derived CDR1 and CDR2 are LGHNA and YNFKEQ. Here the CDR3 reads CASSQVTGEDLEAFF. In nucleotides, the CDR3 is TGTGCCAGCAGCCAAGTTACAGGGGAGGACCTTGAAGCTTTCTTT.

This clone has just one count. The rearrangement joins TRBV4-3 to TRBJ1-3; a possible D gene is TRBD1 (5 bases). This CDR3 spans 17 amino acids. Trimming stripped 0 bases from V and 4 bases from J, with 16 bases between. Germline V lookup: CDR1 LGHNA, CDR2 YSLEER. The CDR3 DNA is TGCGCCAGCAGCCAAGATTTCACTGACAGCGCGGGAAACACCATATATTTT. It is translated as CASSQDFTDSAGNTIYF.

V usage is TRBV7-2 and J usage is TRBJ2-7; the D gene is possibly TRBD1 (6 bases). Germline V lookup: CDR1 SGHTA, CDR2 FQGNSA. V was cut by 2 bases and J by 7 bases, with 12 bases left in between. CDR3 length: 13 residues. As DNA, the CDR3 is TGTGCCAGCAGCTTATACAGGGAAGGGGAGCAGTACTTC. Its protein product is CASSLYREGEQYF.

V and J are TRBV27 and TRBJ2-3, with 9 bases matching TRBD2. The CDR3 is 16 amino acids. V shed 3 bases and J 0 bases; nucleotides not matched to a gene: 4. The germline V gene has CDR1 MNHEY and CDR2 SMNVEV (reference sequence). The CDR3 nucleotides are TGTGCCAGCAGTTTCTCCGGACTAGCGAGCACAGATACGCAGTATTTT. This sequence encodes CASSFSGLASTDTQYF.

This clone was detected only once. The chain carries TRBV9 and TRBJ2-1; 10 bases line up with TRBD2. Germline V gene lookup returns CDR1 SGDLS and CDR2 YYNGEE. Trimming took 4 bases from V and 8 from J; bases not matched to a gene: 15. The CDR3 has 17 amino acids. CDR3 region: CASSPGRGLAGVDEQFF. The CDR3 nucleotides are TGTGCCAGCAGCCCTGGGAGGGGTCTAGCGGGAGTGGATGAGCAGTTCTTC.

In this sample, this clone turned up once. The genes are TRBV5-1 and TRBJ2-7; 8 bases fit TRBD1. The germline V gene has CDR1 SGHRS and CDR2 YFSETQ. The ends lost 0 bases at V and 6 bases at J; junction bases unmatched: 5. This CDR3 has 14 amino acids. CDR3 amino acids: CASSLGTGYREQYF. The CDR3, as DNA: TGCGCCAGCAGCTTGGGGACAGGGTACCGCGAGCAGTACTTC.

This clone has just a few counts. The J gene is TRBJ2-7, the V gene TRBV4-3, with TRBD2 matching over 7 bases. J gave up 3 bases and V 4 bases, and 12 bases lay outside the gene matches. CDR1 is LGHNA, CDR2 YSLEER, per germline. This CDR3 spans 16 amino acids. CDR3 loop: CASSPSTGGSIYEQYF. The DNA of the CDR3 is TGCGCCAGCAGCCCCTCGACGGGAGGATCAATCTACGAGCAGTACTTC.

The CDR3 here is CASSSGTGYEKLFF. The CDR3 DNA sequence: TGTGCCAGCAGCTCCGGGACAGGGTATGAAAAACTGTTTTTT. The J gene is TRBJ1-4, the V gene TRBV5-4; 9 bases map to TRBD1. CDR1 is SGHNT and CDR2 is YYREEE in the germline V gene (reference sequence). This CDR3 spans 14 amino acids. V was pared by 3 bases and J by 6 bases, with 3 bases of the junction left unmatched.

This chain links TRBV7-9 with TRBJ2-1, with 11 positions matching TRBD2. The junction had 8 bases not matched to a gene; V was cut back by 5 bases and J by 5 bases. The CDR3 runs 16 residues. Germline V gene sequence: CDR1 SEHNR, CDR2 FQNEAQ (reference sequence). This CDR3 reads CASSLPTSGRDNEQFF. DNA of the CDR3: TGTGCCAGCAGCCTACCAACTAGCGGGAGAGACAATGAGCAGTTCTTC.